A selection of T cell receptor beta chains follows, all from one sample in a study of OX40 agonist ivuxolimab in advanced cancers. Repertoires were generated with immunoSEQ multiplex PCR, while TCRdb's copy carries only in-frame clones and drops some. Seen here are tens of thousands of clones, roughly 83% observed once, and the top ten hold around 2.7%. The sample in question was CD4+ or CD8+ T cells sorted from blood, obtained in a trial of the OX40 agonist ivuxolimab. Every receptor here comes from an adult with an advanced solid tumor such as melanoma, head and neck, liver or kidney cancer. The CDR3 runs from the conserved cysteine through the conserved F or W. D genes are given only for firm matches. The listing skips clone size in some rows; elsewhere it reads once, few, many or a size class.

D	V	size	J	DNA	CDR3
-	TRBV6-4	once	TRBJ2-7	TGTGCCAGCACCAAAAGAGGCTACGAGCAGTACTTC	CASTKRGYEQYF
TRBD1	TRBV19	-	TRBJ1-5	TGTGCCAGTAGTGCAATGGGACAGGGGGTAGATGTTGGCAATCAGCCCCAGCATTTT	CASSAMGQGVDVGNQPQHF
TRBD1	TRBV10-2	-	TRBJ2-7	TGCGCCAGCAGTGATACCGGGACAGGGTCTTACGAGCAGTACTTC	CASSDTGTGSYEQYF
-	TRBV6-5	once	TRBJ2-1	TGTGCCAGCAGTTTAGACAGATTCTACAATGAGCAGTTCTTC	CASSLDRFYNEQFF
TRBD2	TRBV7-2	-	TRBJ2-3	TGTGCCAGCAGCTTAGAAGCTAGCGGGGGGGCAGCCACAGATACGCAGTATTTT	CASSLEASGGAATDTQYF
TRBD1	TRBV18	-	TRBJ2-7	TGTGCCAGCTCACCCGGACAGGGCACGATCGAGCAGTACTTC	CASSPGQGTIEQYF
TRBD1	TRBV5-4	-	TRBJ2-3	TGTGCCAGCAGCTATCAGGGGGCGCTGACAGATACGCAGTATTTT	CASSYQGALTDTQYF
-	TRBV6-1	-	TRBJ2-2	TGTGCCAGCACCAAGGGGGGAAGAAAGACCGGGGAGCTGTTTTTT	CASTKGGRKTGELFF
TRBD1	TRBV9	-	TRBJ2-2	TGTGCCAGCAGCGTAGAAGGGACAGGGGCCGGGGAGCTGTTTTTT	CASSVEGTGAGELFF
-	TRBV5-5	-	TRBJ2-1	TGTGCCAGCAGCTTGGCCCGAATCTACAATGAGCAGTTCTTC	CASSLARIYNEQFF
-	TRBV2	-	TRBJ1-6	TGTGCCAGCAGTGAAGCGCGGGGGGGCGCGCCCCTCCACTTT	CASSEARGGAPLHF
-	TRBV19	-	TRBJ1-6	TGTGCCAGTAGTATCGCGGACACCCTCCACTTT	CASSIADTLHF
TRBD2	TRBV5-1	-	TRBJ2-3	TGCGCCAGCAGCAAAGCGGGGGATTCAGATACGCAGTATTTT	CASSKAGDSDTQYF
-	TRBV30	-	TRBJ1-4	TGTGCCGCGTGCTGGGCAACTAATGAAAAACTGTTTTTT	CAACWATNEKLFF
TRBD1	TRBV5-4	-	TRBJ2-3	TGTGCCAGCAGCTTGACAGGGGGCATGACAGATACGCAGTATTTT	CASSLTGGMTDTQYF
TRBD1	TRBV27	-	TRBJ1-5	TGTGCCAGCAGTCCCGACAGGGGAAATCAGCCCCAGCATTTT	CASSPDRGNQPQHF
-	TRBV19	-	TRBJ1-1	TGTGCCAGTAGTTTCCTTGGATGGGACACTGAAGCTTTCTTT	CASSFLGWDTEAFF
-	TRBV19	-	TRBJ2-7	TGTGCCAGTAGTGACGCCGGGACAACCACCGAGCAGTACTTC	CASSDAGTTTEQYF
TRBD1	TRBV9	-	TRBJ1-1	TGTGCCAGCAGCATAACCCAGGGGGGGCGAGCTTTCTTT	CASSITQGGRAFF
-	TRBV19	-	TRBJ2-7	TGTGCCAGTAGTATTCACGTAATCGGCCCCTTGGGGACATCAGACTACGAGCAGTACTTC	CASSIHVIGPLGTSDYEQYF
TRBD2	TRBV28	-	TRBJ2-1	TGTGCCAGTTGGCCCTCTAGCGGGGGGTGGGATGAGCAGTTCTTC	CASWPSSGGWDEQFF
TRBD1	TRBV5-6	-	TRBJ1-5	TGTGCCAGCAGCACCGGACAGGGGGATCAGCCCCAGCATTTT	CASSTGQGDQPQHF
-	TRBV28	-	TRBJ1-2	TGTGCCAGCAGTTTGACGGGCTATGGCTACACCTTC	CASSLTGYGYTF
-	TRBV2	-	TRBJ1-2	TGTGCCAGCAGTGAATCCCGCTATGGCTACACCTTC	CASSESRYGYTF
-	TRBV11-3	-	TRBJ2-5	TGTGCCAGCAGGGGAAACAAAGAGACCCAGTACTTC	CASRGNKETQYF
-	TRBV4-2	-	TRBJ1-1	TGTGCCAGCAGCCAAGAAGGTCCTGAAGCTTTCTTT	CASSQEGPEAFF
-	TRBV6-6	-	TRBJ1-1	TGTGCCAGCAGTTACTCGATAGACACCGAAGCTTTCTTT	CASSYSIDTEAFF
TRBD1	TRBV4-1	few	TRBJ1-2	TGCGCCAGCAGACGCACTCTGGGGTTTAGTGAGCCCAGGGGGTTTTATAACTATGGCTACACCTTC	CASRRTLGFSEPRGFYNYGYTF
TRBD1	TRBV5-6	-	TRBJ1-5	TGTGCCAGCAAGAACAGGGGTGGTGGGCAGCCCCAGCATTTT	CASKNRGGGQPQHF
-	TRBV28	-	TRBJ1-1	TGTGCCAGCACCCTGGGGGTTGAGATCACTGAAGCTTTCTTT	CASTLGVEITEAFF
TRBD1	TRBV5-4	few	TRBJ1-1	TGTGCCAGCAGCTACCGACAGGGGCGTACTGAAGCTTTCTTT	CASSYRQGRTEAFF
-	TRBV15	-	TRBJ2-7	TGTGCCACCAGCACTGGACGGACCTACGAGCAGTACTTC	CATSTGRTYEQYF
-	TRBV27	-	TRBJ2-4	TGTGCCAGCCGCTCAGGGGGGGCCAAAAACATTCAGTACTTC	CASRSGGAKNIQYF
TRBD1	TRBV7-3	-	TRBJ2-6	TGTGCCAGCAGCCTACCGGGACAGGGGGCGCCTGGGGCCAACGTCCTGACTTTC	CASSLPGQGAPGANVLTF
-	TRBV7-2	-	TRBJ2-2	TGTGCCAGCAGCTTAGACCGGAGACGGGGGGAGCTGTTTTTT	CASSLDRRRGELFF
-	TRBV7-2	-	TRBJ2-1	TGTGCCAGCAGCTTCAAACCGCTGGGGGTGAGCTCCTACAATGAGCAGTTCTTC	CASSFKPLGVSSYNEQFF
TRBD1	TRBV6-6	-	TRBJ1-1	TGTGCCAGCACCGATACCCAGGGGGGTAGGACTGAAGCTTTCTTT	CASTDTQGGRTEAFF
-	TRBV5-1	-	TRBJ1-1	TGCGCCAGCAGCTTGAGCGGCAGGGAAAACACTGAAGCTTTCTTT	CASSLSGRENTEAFF
-	TRBV9	-	TRBJ1-3	TGTGCCAGCAGCGTAGACCAGTTCTCTGGAAACACCATATATTTT	CASSVDQFSGNTIYF
TRBD1	TRBV6-5	once	TRBJ2-7	TGTGCCAGCAGTTGGACGGGACAGGGGGAGCAGTACTTC	CASSWTGQGEQYF
-	TRBV7-2	-	TRBJ1-2	TGTGCCAGCAGCTCCCTTGGAGCCGGTAACTATGGCTACACCTTC	CASSSLGAGNYGYTF
-	TRBV5-1	-	TRBJ2-5	TGCGCCAGCAGCTTGGCCTTCGGTTCCCCAGACCAAGAGACCCAGTACTTC	CASSLAFGSPDQETQYF
-	TRBV6-5	-	TRBJ1-4	TGTGCCAGCAGTTACCTAAGGGGGGCGGAGGAAAAACTGTTTTTT	CASSYLRGAEEKLFF
-	TRBV6-1	once	TRBJ1-4	TGTGCCAGCAGTGCAGAAAAACTGTTTTTT	CASSAEKLFF
-	TRBV5-1	-	TRBJ1-1	TGCGCCAGCAGCTTGGCCTCTAGGGTTGGGAACACTGAAGCTTTCTTT	CASSLASRVGNTEAFF
TRBD1	TRBV10-1	-	TRBJ2-7	TGCGCCATAATCCGGACAGGCTACGAGCAGTACTTC	CAIIRTGYEQYF
TRBD1	TRBV10-3	-	TRBJ2-7	TGTGCCATCAGTGAGGGTAGGACAGGGTGGTTC	CAISEGRTGWF
TRBD2	TRBV7-2	-	TRBJ2-7	TGTGCCAGCAGCTTCCGGACCGGGGGGGCCGGCGAGCAGTACTTC	CASSFRTGGAGEQYF
-	TRBV11-3	-	TRBJ2-7	TGTGCCAGCAGCTTAGGGGGGGCCTCCTACGAGCAGTACTTC	CASSLGGASYEQYF
-	TRBV7-9	-	TRBJ2-3	TGTGCCAGCAGCTTACTGGTGAGCACAGATACGCAGTATTTT	CASSLLVSTDTQYF
-	TRBV7-2	-	TRBJ2-5	TGTGCCAGCAGCTACAGCCGGCAGGGGGGGCCCCAGTACTTC	CASSYSRQGGPQYF
TRBD2	TRBV7-2	-	TRBJ2-5	TGTGCCGGCAGCTTAGCGGGGGAGACCCAGTACTTC	CAGSLAGETQYF
TRBD1	TRBV5-4	few	TRBJ2-2	TGTGCCAGCAGCTCAGACAGGGGAGCGAACACCGGGGAGCTGTTTTTT	CASSSDRGANTGELFF
TRBD1	TRBV7-8	-	TRBJ1-2	TGTGCCAGCAGCTTAAATGTGGGGACAGAACATTTCAGGGGCTACACCTTC	CASSLNVGTEHFRGYTF
-	TRBV28	-	TRBJ2-1	TGTGCCAGCAGTTTCCAGGACAGACCTGAGCAGTTCTTC	CASSFQDRPEQFF